The 13 T cell receptor beta chains reported below all come from one sample, sequenced in a study of blood T cell repertoires in COVID-19 (dated by TCRdb to 2019 to 2021). Library preparation employed the immunoSEQ multiplex PCR assay. Sourced from immuneACCESS, this table was stored by TCRdb with only in-frame sequences that have V and J called. A share of the clones is absent; for the studies checked, an unresolved V gene accounts for under half, and the remainder has no known explanation. Across this sample there are 160,000 or so clones, with roughly 90% seen only once. Around 17% of the sample comes from the top ten. Sequencing was done on a sample of peripheral blood. The source is a man aged 60 to 69 with active or convalescent COVID-19.

DNA for the CDR3: TGTGCTAGTGGTTTGCTAGCGATACCCTACGAGCAGTACTTC. Its protein is CASGLLAIPYEQYF. The chain has TRBV12-5 and TRBJ2-7, with D possibly being TRBD2 (6 bases). The CDR3 contains 14 residues. Trimming stripped 2 bases from V and 2 bases from J, with 10 bases between. Germline loops: CDR1 LGHNT, CDR2 FRNRAP.

V usage is TRBV6-5 and J usage is TRBJ1-5; a weak D match, TRBD1 (5 bases). The V end was cut by 0 bases, the J end by 4 bases, with 13 bases between. This CDR3 is built from 16 residues. Germline CDR1 is MNHEY and CDR2 is SVGAGI. CDR3 in amino acids: CASSYSKVGGNQPQHF. DNA of the CDR3: TGTGCCAGCAGTTACTCGAAGGTTGGGGGGAATCAGCCCCAGCATTTT.

The rearrangement joins TRBV5-1 to TRBJ2-5; 10 positions agree with TRBD2. V shed 5 bases, J shed 3 bases, and the junction held 7 bases outside the gene matches. Germline CDR1 is SGHRS and CDR2 is YFSETQ. CDR3 length: 15 amino acids. Here the CDR3 DNA reads TGCGCCAGCAGAGCCGCCGGGACTAGCGAAGAGACCCAGTACTTC. Amino acid sequence: CASRAAGTSEETQYF.

This chain uses TRBV9 with TRBJ1-4; D not resolved. The CDR3 totals 14 residues. Trimming cost V 1 base and J 8 bases, with 12 bases left between them. Germline CDR1 is SGDLS and CDR2 is YYNGEE. Written as DNA, the CDR3 is TGTGCCAGCAGCGTAAGCCCAATGAGGGAAAAACTGTTTTTT. Protein sequence: CASSVSPMREKLFF.

This chain links TRBV24-1 with TRBJ2-3; perhaps TRBD1 as D (5 bases). This CDR3 has 13 amino acids. The germline gives CDR1 KGHDR, CDR2 SFDVKD. Deletions cut 3 bases from V and 7 bases from J, with 10 bases between. The CDR3 loop reads CATSDATGYTQYF. For the CDR3, the DNA is TGTGCCACCAGTGATGCCACAGGTTATACGCAGTATTTT.

V gene TRBV27 combines with J gene TRBJ1-1, with a weak D call TRBD1 (6 bases). The V gene's germline CDR1 is MNHEY and CDR2 SMNVEV (reference sequence). This CDR3 region has 15 residues. The ends were cut back, 6 bases at V and 2 bases at J, with 16 bases in the middle. This CDR3 reads CASRPHRDVNTEAFF. In nucleotides, the CDR3 is TGTGCCAGCAGGCCCCACAGGGATGTCAACACTGAAGCTTTCTTT.

The V and J genes are TRBV24-1 and TRBJ2-3; the D is unclear. Germline loops: CDR1 KGHDR, CDR2 SFDVKD. Between the trimmed V and J ends, which lost 2 bases and 6 bases, there was a span of 5 bases. The CDR3 loop spans 12 amino acids. The CDR3, as DNA: TGTGCCACCAGTGATTGGGCTGATACGCAGTATTTT. It encodes CATSDWADTQYF.

The J gene is TRBJ2-7, the V gene TRBV30; D possibly corresponds to TRBD1 (6 bases). Germline V gives CDR1 GTSNPN, CDR2 SVGIG (reference sequence). This CDR3 has 15 residues. V lost 5 bases, J lost 6 bases, and 23 bases lay in between. CDR3: CAWAYQDRIASEQYF. CDR3 bases: TGTGCCTGGGCTTACCAGGACAGAATTGCATCCGAGCAGTACTTC.

The V and J genes are TRBV3-1 (or the pseudogene TRBV3-2) and TRBJ2-2; 7 bases align to TRBD1. Losses at the gene ends were 1 base for V and 3 bases for J; bases not matched to a gene: 8. Germline V gene data show CDR1 as LGHDT and CDR2 as YNNKEL (reference sequence). The CDR3 length is 17 residues. CDR3 residues: CASSQGAPDRYTGELFF. The CDR3 DNA sequence: TGTGCCAGCAGCCAAGGGGCCCCGGACAGGTACACCGGGGAGCTGTTTTTT.

This clone appeared a single time. The chain has TRBV19 and TRBJ2-1; TRBD1 matches at 9 bases. V was pared by 4 bases and J by 4 bases, with 8 bases of the junction left unmatched. CDR1 LNHDA and CDR2 SQIVND come from the germline V gene (reference sequence). This CDR3 has 16 amino acids. The chain's CDR3 is CASSTPDRGNYNEQFF. The CDR3 DNA is TGTGCCAGTAGTACCCCGGACAGGGGTAATTACAATGAGCAGTTCTTC.

This chain's CDR3 is CASSYTDRGRTEAFF. CDR3 nucleotide sequence: TGTGCCAGCAGTTACACCGACAGGGGGCGGACTGAAGCTTTCTTT. This rearrangement joins TRBV6-6 to TRBJ1-1, with 10 nucleotides matching TRBD1. The CDR3 spans 15 residues. Germline CDR1 is MNHNY and CDR2 is SVGAGI (reference sequence). V shed 2 bases, J shed 5 bases, and the junction held 5 bases outside the gene matches.

The rearrangement joins TRBV30 to TRBJ1-5; 10 bases align to TRBD1. In germline, CDR1 is GTSNPN, CDR2 SVGIG (reference sequence). The length of the CDR3 is 15 residues. With V trimmed by 2 bases and J by 5 bases, 6 bases remained unmatched. CDR3 nucleotide sequence: TGTGCCTGGAGTCTTAGGACAGGGGGTTATCAGCCCCAGCATTTT. Translating it yields CAWSLRTGGYQPQHF.

The chain carries TRBV20-1 and TRBJ1-3; 9 nucleotides agree with TRBD1. The V gene's germline CDR1 is DFQATT and CDR2 SNEGSKA (reference sequence). The V segment lost 3 bases and the J segment 0 bases; nucleotides outside the gene matches: 3. The CDR3 is 15 amino acids. Written as DNA, the CDR3 is TGCAGTGCTAGTGGGGGACAGGGCTCTGGAAACACCATATATTTT. Its protein is CSASGGQGSGNTIYF.